One and the same sample provided the 30 T cell receptor beta chains below, sequenced in a study of Ad26.COV2.S vaccination and SARS-CoV-2 variants (dated by TCRdb to the early 2020s). The treatment or condition label here, explained by the study, means: some 20 received Ad26.COV2.S at low or high dose, single or two shots; roughly five received placebo; per-sample allocation not given. For vaccine and placebo recipients, the sequenced repertoires came from samples collected on day 63 after the first injection. The library was built by means of the immunoSEQ multiplex PCR assay. The immuneACCESS repertoire file appears here via TCRdb, limited to in-frame rearrangements. These files lack a portion of the clones; in checked studies, under half of the deficit traces to unresolved V genes, and the cause of the others is not known. Within this sample are around 320,000 clones, with roughly 91% of them counted one time only. The ten largest account for roughly 3.6% of the sample.

The specimen comprised peripheral blood, sampled in a trial of Ad26.COV2.S vaccine versus placebo. The receptors were gathered from a person between 18 and 59 years old who received the Ad26.COV2.S COVID-19 vaccine or a placebo.

This clone appeared a few times. The J gene is TRBJ2-7, the V gene TRBV7-9; D unresolved. This CDR3 spans 14 amino acids. CDR1 and CDR2 from the germline V gene are SEHNR and FQNEAQ (reference sequence). V lost 10 bases and J lost 5, with 21 bases in between. The CDR3, as DNA: TGTGCCACCTCGGATTCCGGGTCTCTCCACGAGCAGTACTTC. This translates into CATSDSGSLHEQYF.

This clone was found once. This chain uses TRBV30 with TRBJ2-1; TRBD1 matches at 7 bases. The J segment lost 9 bases and the V segment lost 2 bases, leaving 7 bases of the junction unmatched. CDR1 GTSNPN and CDR2 SVGIG come from the germline V gene (reference sequence). The CDR3 loop spans 13 amino acids. CDR3 amino acids: CAWSLGQLGEQFF. Here the CDR3 DNA reads TGTGCCTGGAGTTTGGGACAGCTCGGTGAGCAGTTCTTC.

This clone was seen a handful of times. The V call is TRBV27, the J call TRBJ1-2; D is perhaps TRBD1 (6 bases). Trimming removed 4 bases at V and 4 bases at J, with 16 bases between. The CDR3 spans 15 residues. The germline CDR1 and CDR2 sequences are MNHEY and SMNVEV (reference sequence). This CDR3 is CASSSRRGYGYGYTF. The CDR3 DNA reads TGTGCCAGCAGTTCAAGAAGGGGGTATGGCTATGGCTACACCTTC.

The table lists this clone with a count of one. V usage is TRBV5-4 and J usage is TRBJ2-3, with 11 nucleotides matching TRBD2. CDR3 length: 16 residues. The trim removed 4 bases at V and 6 bases at J, leaving 10 bases unmatched. Germline CDR1 SGHNT, CDR2 YYREEE (reference sequence). DNA for the CDR3: TGTGCCAGCAGCAGGTTGCTAGCGGGGGGATGGGATACGCAGTATTTT. Translated: CASSRLLAGGWDTQYF.

V usage is TRBV14 and J usage is TRBJ2-7; 7 nucleotides align to TRBD1. The CDR3 runs 13 residues. Looked up from germline, CDR1 is SGHDN and CDR2 is FVKESK. With 4 bases clipped from V and 3 bases from J, the junction kept 3 bases outside the gene matches. This CDR3 reads CASSPRQGYEQYF. In nucleotides, the CDR3 is TGTGCCAGCAGCCCGCGACAGGGCTACGAGCAGTACTTC.

This sequence joins TRBV2 and TRBJ1-5; 8 nucleotides agree with TRBD1. J lost 5 bases, V lost 4 bases, and 4 bases had no gene match. Germline CDR1 and CDR2: SNHLY and FYNNEI. There are 14 residues in the CDR3. CDR3 sequence reads: CASSAQGADQPQHF. The CDR3 DNA reads as TGTGCCAGCAGTGCGCAGGGGGCTGATCAGCCCCAGCATTTT.

In its sample, this clone was seen a few times. The sample holds other DNA sequences that translate to the same CDR3. This sequence joins TRBV18 and TRBJ1-1; no reliable D call. This CDR3 has 14 amino acids. V gave up 2 bases and J gave up 3 bases, with 10 bases separating them. Germline V gene sequence: CDR1 KGHSH, CDR2 LQKENI. CDR3 in amino acids: CASSPSGRDTEAFF. As DNA, the CDR3 is TGTGCCAGCTCACCATCGGGGAGGGACACTGAAGCTTTCTTT. Variable domain in full (rest from reference TRBV18 and TRBJ1-1): NAGVMQNPRHLVRRRGQEARLRCSPMKGHSHVYWYRQLPEEGLKFMVYLQKENIIDESGMPKERFSAEFPKEGPSILRIQQVVRGDSAAYFCASSPSGRDTEAFFGQGTRLTVV.

This clone was seen a handful of times. The V and J genes are TRBV7-9 and TRBJ1-1, with no clear D. Germline lookup yields CDR1 SEHNR and CDR2 FQNEAQ (reference sequence). V was pared by 4 bases and J by 5 bases, with 14 bases between. CDR3 length: 14 amino acids. This CDR3 is CASSYRESGTEAFF. For the CDR3, the DNA is TGTGCCAGCAGCTATAGGGAATCCGGGACTGAAGCTTTCTTT.

This chain links TRBV11-2 with TRBJ1-3; D is perhaps TRBD1 (5 bases). The CDR3 covers 17 residues. The germline V gene has CDR1 SGHAT and CDR2 FQNNGV. Trimming left V 2 bases short and J 0 bases short, with 14 bases between. The CDR3 DNA follows: TGTGCCAGCAGCTTACAGGGCGGGTATAGCTCTGGAAACACCATATATTTT. It encodes CASSLQGGYSSGNTIYF.

The CDR3 coding sequence is TGTGCCAGCAGCTCCTCAGGACAGGGAGTCCACGAGCAGTACTTC. It encodes CASSSSGQGVHEQYF. The V gene is TRBV7-2, the J gene TRBJ2-7, with 8 bases lining up with TRBD1. The CDR3 has 15 amino acids. The trim removed 4 bases at V and 5 bases at J, leaving 10 bases unmatched. Germline V gene sequence: CDR1 SGHTA, CDR2 FQGNSA.

The V call is TRBV19, the J call TRBJ2-3; D possibly corresponds to TRBD1 (6 bases). From germline, CDR1 is LNHDA and CDR2 SQIVND (reference sequence). The CDR3 sequence is 15 residues long. Trimming stripped 3 bases from V and 2 bases from J, with 12 bases between. The CDR3 reads CASSIWGPHTDTQYF. The CDR3 nucleotides read TGTGCCAGTAGTATTTGGGGGCCGCACACAGATACGCAGTATTTT.

The chain links TRBV5-1 to TRBJ2-7; either TRBD1 or TRBD2 may fit D (5 bases each). V lost 1 base, J lost 0 bases, and 11 bases lay in between. The CDR3 spans 15 residues. From germline, CDR1 is SGHRS and CDR2 YFSETQ. CDR3 coding DNA: TGCGCCAGCAGCTTGTCAGGGACGAGCTCCTACGAGCAGTACTTC. This gives the protein CASSLSGTSSYEQYF.

The rearrangement uses TRBV29-1 and TRBJ2-2, with TRBD1 matching 11 bases. The ends lost 7 bases at V and 1 base at J; junction bases unmatched: 5. Germline V gene lookup returns CDR1 SQVTM and CDR2 ANQGSEA. This CDR3 region has 15 residues. The CDR3 nucleotides are TGCAGCGCAAGGACAGGGGGCTTGAACACCGGGGAGCTGTTTTTT. Its translation: CSARTGGLNTGELFF.

The rearrangement links TRBV9 to TRBJ1-6; D is perhaps TRBD1 (6 bases). The V gene's germline CDR1 is SGDLS and CDR2 YYNGEE. V was shortened by 0 bases and J by 5 bases, with 6 bases between the two germline ends. The CDR3 runs 14 residues. The CDR3 bases are TGTGCCAGCAGCGTAGGACAGGATAATTCACCCCTCCACTTT. Its translation: CASSVGQDNSPLHF.

This sequence joins TRBV29-1 and TRBJ1-2; 9 bases line up with TRBD1. Germline V lookup: CDR1 SQVTM, CDR2 ANQGSEA. The CDR3 covers 13 residues. V shed 5 bases, J shed 5 bases, and the junction held 6 bases outside the gene matches. The CDR3 sequence: CSVRQGGSYGYTF. CDR3 nucleotide sequence: TGCAGCGTTCGACAGGGGGGGTCTTATGGCTACACCTTC.

The chain combines TRBV30 with TRBJ2-5, with a possible D match to TRBD2 (6 bases). The germline V and J ends were trimmed by 2 bases and 5 bases, with 18 bases remaining between them. Per the germline V gene, CDR1 is GTSNPN and CDR2 is SVGIG (reference sequence). This CDR3 comprises 15 residues. The CDR3 DNA reads as TGTGCCTGGAGTCCACGGAGGGACCACAGGGAGACCCAGTACTTC. The encoded protein is CAWSPRRDHRETQYF.

Concerning this clone itself: The sample holds other DNA sequences that translate to the same CDR3. This chain links TRBV12-3 or TRBV12-4 with TRBJ1-1; no firm D call. V dropped 0 bases and J dropped 2 bases, with 4 bases sitting between them. The CDR3 consists of 13 residues. In nucleotides, the CDR3 is TGTGCCAGCAGTTTAGCGGGAAACACTGAAGCTTTCTTT. Protein product: CASSLAGNTEAFF.

This chain uses TRBV7-9 with TRBJ2-7, with 12 bases identical to TRBD2. Unmatched junction bases numbered 1, after V lost 1 base and J lost 3 bases. Germline values: CDR1 SEHNR, CDR2 FQNEAQ (reference sequence). The CDR3 extends over 15 amino acids. In DNA, the CDR3 is TGTGCCAGCAGCTTAGGACTAGCGGGGGACTACGAGCAGTACTTC. Translation gives CASSLGLAGDYEQYF.

The rearrangement uses TRBV15 and TRBJ1-5; D remains unclear. Looked up from germline, CDR1 is LNHNV and CDR2 is YYDKDF (reference sequence). Trimming stripped 3 bases from V and 0 bases from J, with 12 bases between. The length of the CDR3 is 16 residues. The DNA of the CDR3 is TGTGCCACCAGCAGTGGGCGGGATCTTAGCAATCAGCCCCAGCATTTT. Its translation: CATSSGRDLSNQPQHF.

J is TRBJ1-2 and V is TRBV9, with 8 bases aligning to TRBD1. Trimming took 4 bases from V and 1 from J; bases not matched to a gene: 6. CDR3 size: 15 residues. Germline assignment: CDR1 SGDLS and CDR2 YYNGEE. In DNA, the CDR3 is TGTGCCAGCAGCTTGGGGGACAGGAGTAACTATGGCTACACCTTC. Its translation: CASSLGDRSNYGYTF. The complete variable domain, with remaining parts taken from reference TRBV9 and TRBJ1-2, reads DSGVTQTPKHLITATGQRVTLRCSPRSGDLSVYWYQQSLDQGLQFLIQYYNGEERAKGNILERFSAQQFPDLHSELNLSSLELGDSALYFCASSLGDRSNYGYTFGSGTRLTVV.

The sample holds one count of this clone. This CDR3 is also generated by other DNA sequences in the sample. CDR3 DNA sequence: TGTGCCAGCAGCGTAGTCCCGACAGATACGCAGTATTTT. Translating it yields CASSVVPTDTQYF. The chain joins TRBV9 to TRBJ2-3; D ambiguous. The CDR3 spans 13 residues. V was shortened by 0 bases and J by 3 bases, with 5 bases between the two germline ends. Germline CDR1 and CDR2: SGDLS and YYNGEE.

The V call is TRBV13, the J call TRBJ2-5; TRBD2 aligns across 9 bases. This CDR3 region has 17 residues. Trimming at V came to 5 bases and at J to 4 bases, leaving 14 bases not matched to a gene. From germline, CDR1 is PRHDT and CDR2 FYEKMQ (reference sequence). The CDR3 loop reads CASSPPTLREGGETQYF. The CDR3 DNA is TGTGCCAGCAGCCCGCCCACCTTGCGGGAGGGTGGAGAGACCCAGTACTTC.

V usage is TRBV29-1 and J usage is TRBJ1-2; D is undetermined. Trimming cost V 1 base and J 4 bases, with 4 bases left between them. The germline gives CDR1 SQVTM, CDR2 ANQGSEA. The CDR3 extends over 11 amino acids. The DNA of the CDR3 is TGCAGCGTTGAAGGGAGCTATGGCTACACCTTC. This gives the protein CSVEGSYGYTF.

V is TRBV7-3 and J is TRBJ2-3; 9 bases align to TRBD1. CDR3 length equals 12 residues. The germline V gene encodes CDR1 SGHTA and CDR2 FQGTGA. V trimming: 8 bases; J trimming: 7 bases; junction bases outside the gene matches: 4. CDR3 nucleotides: TGTGCCAGCGGACAGGGGACACATACGCAGTATTTT. Its protein is CASGQGTHTQYF.

The gene calls are TRBV6-5 and TRBJ2-3; the D gene is possibly TRBD1 (7 bases). CDR3 length equals 16 residues. V gave up 0 bases and J gave up 7 bases, with 17 bases separating them. Germline lookup yields CDR1 MNHEY and CDR2 SVGAGI. The CDR3 loop reads CASSYSRQGGTYTQYF. CDR3 DNA: TGTGCCAGCAGTTACTCTCGGCAGGGGGGCACGTATACGCAGTATTTT.

The chain links TRBV19 to TRBJ2-7; 12 positions match TRBD2. This CDR3 has 18 amino acids. Germline lookup yields CDR1 LNHDA and CDR2 SQIVND (reference sequence). The V and J ends lost 1 base and 0 bases, in that order; junction bases with no gene match: 7. Here the CDR3 DNA reads TGTGCCAGTAGTATAGCTAGGACTAGCGGGGAATACTCCTACGAGCAGTACTTC. It is translated as CASSIARTSGEYSYEQYF.

The CDR3 DNA reads TGCGCCAGCAGCTGGGACAGATCAAATTCACCCCTCCACTTT. Residues: CASSWDRSNSPLHF. The genes are TRBV4-3 and TRBJ1-6; 7 positions match TRBD1. The germline gives CDR1 LGHNA, CDR2 YSLEER. V gave up 5 bases and J gave up 7 bases; unmatched junction bases: 5. The CDR3 sequence is 14 residues long.

This clone showed up just once. This chain connects TRBV6-5 to TRBJ1-1; 7 bases are a match to TRBD1. Per germline, CDR1 MNHEY and CDR2 SVGAGI. Trimming took 7 bases from V and 5 from J; bases not matched to a gene: 10. The CDR3 contains 14 residues. Here the CDR3 DNA reads TGTGCCAGCACCTCCCAGGGGGGTCGAACTGAAGCTTTCTTT. Protein product: CASTSQGGRTEAFF.

The gene calls are TRBV9 and TRBJ2-3; 10 bases match TRBD1. The CDR3 totals 15 residues. Germline CDR1 reads SGDLS; CDR2 reads YYNGEE. Unmatched junction bases numbered 5, after V lost 4 bases and J lost 3 bases. The CDR3 DNA is TGTGCCAGCAGCAACCGGGACAGGGGAACAGATACGCAGTATTTT. As protein: CASSNRDRGTDTQYF. The whole variable domain, remainder taken from reference TRBV9 and TRBJ2-3, is DSGVTQTPKHLITATGQRVTLRCSPRSGDLSVYWYQQSLDQGLQFLIQYYNGEERAKGNILERFSAQQFPDLHSELNLSSLELGDSALYFCASSNRDRGTDTQYFGPGTRLTVL.

J is TRBJ1-1 and V is TRBV30, with D tentatively TRBD1 (5 bases). The V end lost 2 bases, the J end lost 5 bases, and 9 bases lay between the germline ends. This CDR3 is built from 12 residues. Germline lookup yields CDR1 GTSNPN and CDR2 SVGIG (reference sequence). CDR3 sequence reads: CAWSPRETEAFF. In DNA, the CDR3 is TGTGCCTGGAGTCCCAGGGAAACTGAAGCTTTCTTT.